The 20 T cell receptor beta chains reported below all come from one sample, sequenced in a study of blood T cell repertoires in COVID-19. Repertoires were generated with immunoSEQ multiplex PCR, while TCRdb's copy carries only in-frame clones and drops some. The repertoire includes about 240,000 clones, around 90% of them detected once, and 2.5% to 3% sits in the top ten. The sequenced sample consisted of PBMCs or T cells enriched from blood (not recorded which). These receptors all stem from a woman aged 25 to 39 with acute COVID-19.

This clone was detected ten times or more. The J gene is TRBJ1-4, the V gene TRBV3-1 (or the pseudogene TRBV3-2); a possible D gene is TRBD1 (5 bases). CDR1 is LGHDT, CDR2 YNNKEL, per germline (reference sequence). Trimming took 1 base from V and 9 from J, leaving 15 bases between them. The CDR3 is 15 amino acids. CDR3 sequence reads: CASSQAHSGGKKLFF. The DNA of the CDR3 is TGTGCCAGCAGCCAAGCCCACTCGGGGGGTAAAAAACTGTTTTTT.

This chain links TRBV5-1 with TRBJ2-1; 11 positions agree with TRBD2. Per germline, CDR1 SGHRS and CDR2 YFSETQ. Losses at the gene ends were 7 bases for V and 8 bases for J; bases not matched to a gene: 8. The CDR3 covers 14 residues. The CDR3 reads CASQNSGGAHEQFF. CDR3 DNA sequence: TGCGCCAGCCAAAATAGCGGGGGGGCTCATGAGCAGTTCTTC. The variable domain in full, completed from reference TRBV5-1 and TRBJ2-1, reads KAGVTQTPRYLIKTRGQQVTLSCSPISGHRSVSWYQQTPGQGLQFLFEYFSETQRNKGNFPGRFSGRQFSNSRSEMNVSTLELGDSALYLCASQNSGGAHEQFFGPGTRLTVL.

CDR3 nucleotides: TGTGCCAGCAGTCTGACTAGCGGGGGGGCCGATGAGCAGTTCTTC. Its translation is CASSLTSGGADEQFF. The chain carries TRBV25-1 and TRBJ2-1; 14 bases map to TRBD2. V lost 5 bases to trimming and J lost 8 bases; unmatched junction nucleotides: 5. Germline V CDR1 and CDR2: MGHDK, SYGVNS. The CDR3 spans 15 residues.

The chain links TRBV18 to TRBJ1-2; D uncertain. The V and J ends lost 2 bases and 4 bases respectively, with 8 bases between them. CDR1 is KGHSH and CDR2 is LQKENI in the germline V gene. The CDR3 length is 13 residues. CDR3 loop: CASSPSLVYGYTF. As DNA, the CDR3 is TGTGCCAGCTCACCAAGCCTTGTCTATGGCTACACCTTC.

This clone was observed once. This chain's CDR3 is CASSLAGFRGTEAFF. The CDR3 DNA sequence: TGTGCCAGCAGCTTAGCGGGTTTTCGGGGGACTGAAGCTTTCTTT. This chain uses TRBV7-9 with TRBJ1-1; D is possibly TRBD1 (5 bases). The germline CDR1 and CDR2 sequences are SEHNR and FQNEAQ (reference sequence). The CDR3 is made up of 15 amino acids. V was shortened by 0 bases and J by 5 bases, with 13 bases between the two germline ends.

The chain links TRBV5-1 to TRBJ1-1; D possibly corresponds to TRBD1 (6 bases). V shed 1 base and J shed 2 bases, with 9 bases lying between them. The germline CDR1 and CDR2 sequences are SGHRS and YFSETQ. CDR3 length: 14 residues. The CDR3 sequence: CASSLTGRNTEAFF. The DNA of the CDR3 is TGCGCCAGCAGCTTGACAGGGCGAAACACTGAAGCTTTCTTT.

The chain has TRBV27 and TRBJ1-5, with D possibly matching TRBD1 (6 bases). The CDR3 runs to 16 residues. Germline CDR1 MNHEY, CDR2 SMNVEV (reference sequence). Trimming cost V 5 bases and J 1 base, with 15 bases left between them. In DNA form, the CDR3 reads TGTGCCAGCAGTCAGACAGGACTCGTAAGCAATCAGCCCCAGCATTTT. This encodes CASSQTGLVSNQPQHF.

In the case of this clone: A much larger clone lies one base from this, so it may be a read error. Written as DNA, the CDR3 is TGTGCCAGCAGCCAGGATCAAGAGACCCAGTACTTC. This sequence encodes CASSQDQETQYF. This sequence joins TRBV12-3 or TRBV12-4 and TRBJ2-5; no firm D call. V gave up 6 bases and J gave up 2 bases, with 7 bases separating them. This CDR3 contains 12 residues.

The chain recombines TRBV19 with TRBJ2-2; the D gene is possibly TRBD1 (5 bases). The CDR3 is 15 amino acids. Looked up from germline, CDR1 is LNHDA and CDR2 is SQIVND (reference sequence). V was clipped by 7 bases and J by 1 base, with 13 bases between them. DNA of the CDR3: TGTGCCAGTACTGACCTTGGACAGAACACCGGGGAGCTGTTTTTT. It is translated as CASTDLGQNTGELFF.

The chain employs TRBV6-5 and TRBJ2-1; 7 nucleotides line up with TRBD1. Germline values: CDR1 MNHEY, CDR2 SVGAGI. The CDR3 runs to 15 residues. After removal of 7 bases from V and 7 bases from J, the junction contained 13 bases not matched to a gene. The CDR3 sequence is CASTRDRERGNEQFF. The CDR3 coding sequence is TGTGCCAGCACCCGCGACAGGGAAAGGGGGAATGAGCAGTTCTTC.

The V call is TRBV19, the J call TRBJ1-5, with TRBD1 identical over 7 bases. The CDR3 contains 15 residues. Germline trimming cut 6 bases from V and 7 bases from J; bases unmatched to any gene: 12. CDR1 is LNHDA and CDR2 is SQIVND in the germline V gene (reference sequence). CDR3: CASRKGQTRDQPQHF. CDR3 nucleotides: TGTGCCAGTAGAAAGGGACAGACGCGCGACCAGCCCCAGCATTTT.

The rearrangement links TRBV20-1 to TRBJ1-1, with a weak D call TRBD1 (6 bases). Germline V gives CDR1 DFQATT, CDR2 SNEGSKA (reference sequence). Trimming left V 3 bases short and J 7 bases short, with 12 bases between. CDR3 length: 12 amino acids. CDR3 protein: CSASEGGSEAFF. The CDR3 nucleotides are TGCAGTGCTAGTGAGGGGGGGAGTGAAGCTTTCTTT.

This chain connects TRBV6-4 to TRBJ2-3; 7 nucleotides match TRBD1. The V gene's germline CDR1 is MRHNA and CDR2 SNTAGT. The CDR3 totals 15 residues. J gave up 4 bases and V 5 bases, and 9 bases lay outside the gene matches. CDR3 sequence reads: CASSMETGTSDTQYF. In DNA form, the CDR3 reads TGTGCCAGCAGTATGGAGACAGGGACGTCAGATACGCAGTATTTT.

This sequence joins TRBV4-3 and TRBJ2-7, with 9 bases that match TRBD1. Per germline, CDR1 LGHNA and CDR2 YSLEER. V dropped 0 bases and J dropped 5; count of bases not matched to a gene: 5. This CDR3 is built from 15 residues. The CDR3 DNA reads TGCGCCAGCAGCCAAGAATCGGGACAGGGCGACGAGCAGTACTTC. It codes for CASSQESGQGDEQYF.

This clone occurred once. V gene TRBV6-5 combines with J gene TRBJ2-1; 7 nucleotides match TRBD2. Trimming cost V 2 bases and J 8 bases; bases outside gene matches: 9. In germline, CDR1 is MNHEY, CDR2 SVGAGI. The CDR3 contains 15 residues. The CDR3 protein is CASSYVAGAGDEQFF. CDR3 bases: TGTGCCAGCAGTTACGTAGCGGGTGCCGGCGATGAGCAGTTCTTC.

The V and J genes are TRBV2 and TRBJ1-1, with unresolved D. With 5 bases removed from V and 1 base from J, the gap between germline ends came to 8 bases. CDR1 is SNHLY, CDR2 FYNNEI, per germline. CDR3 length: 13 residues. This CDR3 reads CASSWTGNTEAFF. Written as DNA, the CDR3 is TGTGCCAGCAGTTGGACTGGGAACACTGAAGCTTTCTTT.

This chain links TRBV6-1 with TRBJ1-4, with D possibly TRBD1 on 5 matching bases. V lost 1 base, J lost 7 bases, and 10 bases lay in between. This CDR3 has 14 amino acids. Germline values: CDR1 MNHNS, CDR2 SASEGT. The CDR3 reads CASSEGGRSEKLFF. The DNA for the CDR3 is TGTGCCAGCAGTGAAGGGGGCCGTAGTGAAAAACTGTTTTTT.

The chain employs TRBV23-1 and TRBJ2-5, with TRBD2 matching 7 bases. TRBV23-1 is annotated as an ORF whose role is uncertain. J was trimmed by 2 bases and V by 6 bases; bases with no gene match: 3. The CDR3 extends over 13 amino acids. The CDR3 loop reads CASRGTIQETQYF. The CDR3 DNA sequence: TGCGCCAGCAGGGGGACTATTCAAGAGACCCAGTACTTC.

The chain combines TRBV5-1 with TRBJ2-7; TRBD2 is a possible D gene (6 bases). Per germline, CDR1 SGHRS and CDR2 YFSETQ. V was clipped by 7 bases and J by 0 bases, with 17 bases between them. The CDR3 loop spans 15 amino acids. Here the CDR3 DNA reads TGCGCCAGCCGTCTCGGCGGGGTGATCTCCTACGAGCAGTACTTC. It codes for CASRLGGVISYEQYF.

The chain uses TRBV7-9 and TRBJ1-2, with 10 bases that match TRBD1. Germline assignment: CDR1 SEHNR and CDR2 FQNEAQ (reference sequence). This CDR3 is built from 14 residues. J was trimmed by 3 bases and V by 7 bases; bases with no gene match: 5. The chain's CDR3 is CASTRQGADYGYTF. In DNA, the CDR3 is TGTGCCAGCACCCGACAGGGGGCTGACTATGGCTACACCTTC.